The 26 T cell receptor beta chains below come from one sample, sequenced in a study of cytomegalovirus exposure and HLA in healthy donors. The PCR used 60 Vbeta and 13 Jbeta primers. Data came from immunoSEQ multiplex PCR; TCRdb stores just in-frame clones and leaves some out. The sample gives roughly 130,000 clones, 80% of which show up once; 1% is in the top ten. Sample: PBMCs. The source of these receptors is a man in his forties in good health and CMV-seronegative.

This clone was counted once. The gene calls are TRBV6-5 and TRBJ2-3; the D gene is possibly TRBD2 (6 bases). This CDR3 is 16 amino acids long. CDR1 and CDR2 (germline): MNHEY, SVGAGI. V dropped 2 bases and J dropped 2 bases, with 14 bases sitting between them. In DNA, the CDR3 is TGTGCCAGCAGTTACACTATAGCGGAGACCACAGATACGCAGTATTTT. Amino acid sequence: CASSYTIAETTDTQYF.

J is TRBJ1-1 and V is TRBV10-3; D may be TRBD1 (6 bases). CDR1 ENHRY and CDR2 SYGVKD come from the germline V gene. V lost 3 bases, J lost 6 bases, and 17 bases lay in between. This CDR3 is built from 15 residues. For the CDR3, the DNA is TGTGCCATCAGTGAAGAAATCACAGGGAGAGCTGAAGCTTTCTTT. Residues: CAISEEITGRAEAFF.

The V call is TRBV9, the J call TRBJ1-4; no definite D call. V was trimmed by 4 bases and J by 4 bases, leaving 17 bases between them. The CDR3 consists of 16 residues. In germline, CDR1 is SGDLS, CDR2 YYNGEE. Written as DNA, the CDR3 is TGTGCCAGCAGCCCCCCGGCAGGACGGGGTAATGAAAAACTGTTTTTT. Its protein is CASSPPAGRGNEKLFF.

This CDR3 is CASRPGQNYGYTF. In nucleotides, the CDR3 is TGTGCCAGTAGGCCGGGACAGAACTATGGCTACACCTTC. The rearrangement uses TRBV19 and TRBJ1-2; 7 nucleotides agree with TRBD1. CDR3 length equals 13 residues. Germline CDR1 reads LNHDA; CDR2 reads SQIVND (reference sequence). J gave up 2 bases and V 6 bases, and 3 bases lay outside the gene matches.

The gene calls are TRBV6-5 and TRBJ2-7; 9 bases are a match to TRBD1. There are 15 residues in the CDR3. Germline V gene sequence: CDR1 MNHEY, CDR2 SVGAGI. The ends lost 3 bases at V and 3 bases at J; junction bases unmatched: 6. The CDR3 sequence is CASSYGQGSNYEQYF. The CDR3 bases are TGTGCCAGCAGTTATGGACAGGGGTCGAACTACGAGCAGTACTTC.

This chain joins TRBV29-1 and TRBJ2-1; 7 positions agree with TRBD2. Trimming took 7 bases from V and 8 from J; bases not matched to a gene: 11. The CDR3 runs to 13 residues. The germline V gene encodes CDR1 SQVTM and CDR2 ANQGSEA. The CDR3: CSDATGGGDEQFF. In DNA, the CDR3 is TGCAGCGACGCCACGGGAGGAGGGGATGAGCAGTTCTTC.

Written as DNA, the CDR3 is TGTGCCAGCAGTCAACAGGGGGCTCGGCAGCCCCAGCATTTT. This encodes CASSQQGARQPQHF. The chain couples TRBV28 to TRBJ1-5; TRBD1 aligns across 9 bases. CDR3 length: 14 amino acids. Losses at the gene ends were 5 bases for V and 7 bases for J; bases not matched to a gene: 6. Germline V gives CDR1 MDHEN, CDR2 SYDVKM. The variable domain in full, with the rest retrieved from reference TRBV28 and TRBJ1-5, is DVKVTQSSRYLVKRTGEKVFLECVQDMDHENMFWYRQDPGLGLRLIYFSYDVKMKEKGDIPEGYSVSREKKERFSLILESASTNQTSMYLCASSQQGARQPQHFGDGTRLSIL.

V usage is TRBV6-4 and J usage is TRBJ2-7; 16 bases agree with TRBD2. This CDR3 has 17 amino acids. Germline V CDR1 and CDR2: MRHNA, SNTAGT. Trimming removed 7 bases from V and 3 bases from J; junction bases left unmatched: 9. The CDR3 reads CASKPGLAGGPVYEQYF. Written as DNA, the CDR3 is TGTGCCAGCAAGCCGGGACTAGCGGGGGGGCCGGTCTACGAGCAGTACTTC.

The rearrangement joins TRBV25-1 to TRBJ1-2, with D uncertain. The CDR3 loop spans 14 amino acids. V was shortened by 5 bases and J by 4 bases, with 14 bases between the two germline ends. Germline V gene sequence: CDR1 MGHDK, CDR2 SYGVNS. Written as DNA, the CDR3 is TGTGCCAGCAGTCACCCTGAGGGTGGCTATGGCTACACCTTC. The encoded protein is CASSHPEGGYGYTF.

The V gene is TRBV27, the J gene TRBJ2-7, with TRBD2 matching over 8 bases. V lost 5 bases and J lost 0; bases outside the gene matches: 3. The CDR3 is made up of 14 amino acids. CDR1 and CDR2 from the germline V gene are MNHEY and SMNVEV (reference sequence). CDR3 sequence (DNA): TGTGCCAGCAGTGCACTAGCGGCCTCCTACGAGCAGTACTTC. Translation gives CASSALAASYEQYF.

The genes are TRBV7-9 and TRBJ2-5, with TRBD2 as a possible D gene (5 bases). CDR3 size: 15 residues. Germline V gene lookup returns CDR1 SEHNR and CDR2 FQNEAQ (reference sequence). V was pared by 5 bases and J by 4 bases, with 17 bases between. The CDR3 here is CASSPADKGRETQYF. CDR3 coding DNA: TGTGCCAGCAGCCCAGCAGATAAAGGGAGAGAGACCCAGTACTTC.

This clone was counted between two and nine times. This chain uses TRBV10-3 with TRBJ2-7; 13 bases match TRBD2. The CDR3 loop spans 17 amino acids. Trimming took 3 bases from V and 3 from J; bases not matched to a gene: 8. CDR1 is ENHRY, CDR2 SYGVKD, per germline. CDR3 residues: CAISDPGLAGTFYEQYF. CDR3 DNA: TGTGCCATCAGTGACCCGGGACTAGCGGGGACCTTCTACGAGCAGTACTTC.

This chain connects TRBV2 to TRBJ1-5; D is ambiguous. Deletions cut 2 bases from V and 2 bases from J, with 16 bases between. The CDR3 length is 17 residues. Germline V gene data show CDR1 as SNHLY and CDR2 as FYNNEI. The chain's CDR3 is CASSEPPGGGGNQPQHF. The CDR3 DNA reads as TGTGCCAGCAGTGAACCCCCAGGAGGAGGTGGCAATCAGCCCCAGCATTTT.

This chain uses TRBV6-1 with TRBJ2-1, with 13 bases fitting TRBD2. Trimming removed 1 base from V and 10 bases from J; junction bases left unmatched: 4. The CDR3 loop spans 15 amino acids. Per the germline V gene, CDR1 is MNHNS and CDR2 is SASEGT. The CDR3 is CASSEGLAGGREQFF. For the CDR3, the DNA is TGTGCCAGCAGTGAAGGACTAGCGGGAGGCCGGGAGCAGTTCTTC.

The chain combines TRBV30 with TRBJ1-1, with TRBD1 matching over 10 bases. CDR1 GTSNPN and CDR2 SVGIG come from the germline V gene (reference sequence). The CDR3 is 17 amino acids. The J segment lost 1 base and the V segment lost 4 bases, leaving 12 bases of the junction unmatched. CDR3 protein: CAWTGRDRGYENTEAFF. CDR3 sequence (DNA): TGTGCCTGGACGGGGAGGGACAGGGGATATGAGAACACTGAAGCTTTCTTT.

This clone has more than one count but fewer than ten. This chain uses TRBV19 with TRBJ1-4; D unclear. V was shortened by 3 bases and J by 5 bases, with 7 bases between the two germline ends. CDR1 LNHDA and CDR2 SQIVND come from the germline V gene (reference sequence). The CDR3 is 13 residues long. The DNA of the CDR3 is TGTGCCAGTAGTATCCAGAAGAATGAAAAACTGTTTTTT. Amino acids: CASSIQKNEKLFF.

The chain recombines TRBV6-5 with TRBJ2-7, with TRBD2 matching 7 bases. The CDR3 spans 15 residues. V dropped 2 bases and J dropped 3; count of bases not matched to a gene: 7. CDR1 MNHEY and CDR2 SVGAGI come from the germline V gene. The CDR3 DNA is TGTGCCAGCAGTTACGGTTGGGCGGGAGACTACGAGCAGTACTTC. Its translation: CASSYGWAGDYEQYF.

The chain links TRBV9 to TRBJ2-2, with D uncertain. CDR3 length: 16 residues. V lost 2 bases to trimming and J lost 5 bases, with 16 bases between them. Germline assignment: CDR1 SGDLS and CDR2 YYNGEE. The CDR3 DNA follows: TGTGCCAGCAGCGTCCGCGAACTATCCAAAACCGGGGAGCTGTTTTTT. Its protein product is CASSVRELSKTGELFF.

V and J are TRBV14 and TRBJ2-7, with TRBD1 as a possible D gene (5 bases). Germline loops: CDR1 SGHDN, CDR2 FVKESK. The CDR3 sequence is 13 residues long. The germline V and J ends were trimmed by 4 bases and 5 bases, with 12 bases remaining between them. The CDR3 sequence is CASSLRGTDEQYF. The CDR3 DNA reads as TGTGCCAGCAGCCTTAGGGGAACGGACGAGCAGTACTTC.

The genes are TRBV2 and TRBJ2-7, with D perhaps matching TRBD1 (6 bases). Between the trimmed V and J ends, which lost 1 base and 6 bases, there was a span of 16 bases. Germline CDR1 reads SNHLY; CDR2 reads FYNNEI. The CDR3 consists of 15 residues. CDR3 loop: CASSEELDRLFEQYF. CDR3 DNA sequence: TGTGCCAGCAGTGAAGAACTCGACAGGCTATTCGAGCAGTACTTC. Full variable domain (missing parts from reference TRBV2 and TRBJ2-7): EPEVTQTPSHQVTQMGQEVILRCVPISNHLYFYWYRQILGQKVEFLVSFYNNEISEKSEIFDDQFSVERPDGSNFTLKIRSTKLEDSAMYFCASSEELDRLFEQYFGPGTRLTVT.

This chain connects TRBV2 to TRBJ1-1, with 7 bases fitting TRBD1. Germline values: CDR1 SNHLY, CDR2 FYNNEI. This CDR3 contains 15 residues. Germline trimming cut 0 bases from V and 5 bases from J; bases unmatched to any gene: 6. The CDR3 DNA sequence: TGTGCCAGCAGTGAAGCGCCAGACAGGGTAACTGAAGCTTTCTTT. Encoded protein: CASSEAPDRVTEAFF.

The chain carries TRBV6-1 and TRBJ2-7, with 8 nucleotides matching TRBD1. CDR1 and CDR2 (germline): MNHNS, SASEGT. The CDR3 length is 14 residues. V gave up 7 bases and J gave up 2 bases; unmatched junction bases: 7. Written as DNA, the CDR3 is TGTGCCAGCACTCGGGGGACAGGCGCCTACGAGCAGTACTTC. Protein product: CASTRGTGAYEQYF.

The chain couples TRBV28 to TRBJ2-7; unclear D gene. Germline V lookup: CDR1 MDHEN, CDR2 SYDVKM. This CDR3 has 14 amino acids. Trimming left V 6 bases short and J 6 bases short, with 18 bases between. CDR3 sequence (DNA): TGTGCCAGCAGCTCCCACCCCGCCGGGTCCGAGCAGTACTTC. This translates into CASSSHPAGSEQYF. The full variable domain, completed using reference TRBV28 and TRBJ2-7, is DVKVTQSSRYLVKRTGEKVFLECVQDMDHENMFWYRQDPGLGLRLIYFSYDVKMKEKGDIPEGYSVSREKKERFSLILESASTNQTSMYLCASSSHPAGSEQYFGPGTRLTVT.

The chain uses TRBV7-7 and TRBJ2-5; 7 bases are a match to TRBD2. CDR3 length: 17 amino acids. The germline V gene has CDR1 SSHAT and CDR2 FNYEAQ (reference sequence). The trim removed 5 bases at V and 0 bases at J, leaving 12 bases unmatched. The CDR3 DNA sequence: TGTGCCAGCAGCCCGGGGGGTGCCGGGGGGTACCAAGAGACCCAGTACTTC. It encodes CASSPGGAGGYQETQYF.

This clone appeared a single time. The CDR3 loop reads CASSLRGRVTDTQYF. The CDR3 nucleotides are TGTGCCAGCAGCTTAAGAGGGAGGGTTACAGATACGCAGTATTTT. This chain links TRBV7-3 with TRBJ2-3; 7 bases match TRBD2. With V trimmed by 1 base and J by 3 bases, 4 bases remained unmatched. Per germline, CDR1 SGHTA and CDR2 FQGTGA. This CDR3 is built from 15 residues.

This clone was picked up one time. The chain couples TRBV18 to TRBJ1-1, with D possibly TRBD1 on 6 matching bases. Trimming stripped 6 bases from V and 6 bases from J, with 14 bases between. Germline V gene sequence: CDR1 KGHSH, CDR2 LQKENI. The CDR3 is 13 amino acids. CDR3 amino acids: CASSTIGGSEAFF. For the CDR3, the DNA is TGTGCCAGCTCCACCATTGGGGGCTCTGAAGCTTTCTTT.